This TCR beta chain came from a study of blood T cell repertoires in COVID-19. Study information: The United States, Italy and Spain were the sources of the acute and convalescent COVID-19 samples.

The CDR3 loop spans 15 amino acids. Germline assignment: CDR1 LGHDT and CDR2 YNNKEL (reference sequence). The ends were cut back, 0 bases at V and 5 bases at J, with 14 bases in the middle. Some clones are missing from TCRdb's copy, which holds only in-frame ones; the method was immunoSEQ multiplex PCR. The table shows 130,000 or so clones, with around 85% occurring only once. This receptor was taken from a man aged 50 to 60 who had recovered from COVID-19. What was sequenced was PBMCs or T cells enriched from blood (not recorded which). The chain uses TRBV3-1 (or the pseudogene TRBV3-2) and TRBJ2-7, with D possibly TRBD2 on 5 matching bases. DNA for the CDR3: TGTGCCAGCAGCCAAGAGGGGAGAGGGTTGGACGAGCAGTACTTC. Protein: CASSQEGRGLDEQYF.